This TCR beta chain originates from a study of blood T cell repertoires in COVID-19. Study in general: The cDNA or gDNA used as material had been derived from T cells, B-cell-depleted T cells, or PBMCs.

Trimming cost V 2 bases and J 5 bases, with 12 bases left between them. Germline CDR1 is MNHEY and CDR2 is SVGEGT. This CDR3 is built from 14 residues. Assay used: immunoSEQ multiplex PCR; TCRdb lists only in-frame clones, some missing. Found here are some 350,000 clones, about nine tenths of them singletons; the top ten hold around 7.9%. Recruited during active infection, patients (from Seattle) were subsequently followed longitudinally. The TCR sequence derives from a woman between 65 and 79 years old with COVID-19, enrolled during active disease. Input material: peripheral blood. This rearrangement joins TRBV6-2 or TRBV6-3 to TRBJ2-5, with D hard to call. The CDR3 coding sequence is TGTGCCAGCAGTTACAGGCACCACGGGGAGACCCAGTACTTC. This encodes CASSYRHHGETQYF.